The rows below give T cell receptor beta chains drawn from one sample of a study of CD8+ T cells in alopecia areata. Sequenced by immunoSEQ multiplex PCR; TCRdb stores in-frame clones only, minus some. The sample comprises over 150,000 clones, 50% to 60% of which are singletons, and over 3% rests with the top ten. Sequencing used CD4+ T cells sorted from blood, obtained at week 4, from a patient treated with tofacitinib. The receptors derive from a human donor with alopecia areata. The CDR3 runs from the conserved cysteine through the conserved F or W. The D gene is left open where the match is weak. Clone size is given for some rows only: seen once, a few or many times, or a class if the clone is expanded.

clone size	V gene	J gene	D gene	CDR3 protein	CDR3 DNA
few	TRBV6-1	TRBJ1-5	.	CASSEDPLPQHF	TGTGCCAGCAGTGAAGATCCTCTTCCCCAGCATTTT
.	TRBV7-2	TRBJ2-7	TRBD1	CASSPAAGGRDEQYF	TGTGCCAGCAGCCCCGCGGCAGGGGGCCGGGACGAGCAGTACTTC
.	TRBV30	TRBJ1-2	.	CAWSPLAAGYTF	TGTGCCTGGAGCCCGCTGGCAGCGGGCTACACCTTC
.	TRBV9	TRBJ1-5	.	CASSVGLGQPQHF	TGTGCCAGCAGCGTAGGTCTCGGTCAGCCCCAGCATTTT
.	TRBV6-1	TRBJ2-2	.	CASSARTSGHSRNTGELFF	TGTGCCAGCAGTGCACGCACTTCGGGACATTCCCGGAACACCGGGGAGCTGTTTTTT
.	TRBV30	TRBJ1-3	.	CAWSVEFGNTIYF	TGTGCCTGGAGTGTCGAATTCGGAAACACCATATATTTT
few	TRBV29-1	TRBJ1-1	.	CSVQTRLAERAEAFF	TGCAGCGTCCAGACACGGCTGGCAGAAAGGGCTGAAGCTTTCTTT
.	TRBV2	TRBJ1-5	TRBD1	CASKLGQGANQPQHF	TGTGCCAGCAAGCTAGGACAGGGGGCAAATCAGCCCCAGCATTTT
.	TRBV29-1	TRBJ2-1	.	CSAAPDGKREQFF	TGCAGCGCTGCCCCTGACGGGAAACGGGAGCAGTTCTTC
.	TRBV7-9	TRBJ2-3	.	CASSTGQILRDTQYF	TGTGCCAGCAGCACCGGACAGATACTAAGAGATACGCAGTATTTT
many	TRBV5-1	TRBJ2-6	.	CASSPDSSGANVLTF	TGCGCCAGCAGCCCAGACTCTAGCGGGGCCAACGTCCTGACTTTC
.	TRBV25-1	TRBJ2-5	.	CASSALGPSQYF	TGTGCCAGCAGTGCTCTTGGCCCCTCCCAGTACTTC
.	TRBV27	TRBJ2-7	TRBD2	CASPPGGYEQYF	TGTGCCAGCCCTCCGGGGGGCTACGAGCAGTACTTC
.	TRBV29-1	TRBJ1-1	.	CSAQNTEAFF	TGCAGCGCTCAAAACACTGAAGCTTTCTTT
.	TRBV7-2	TRBJ2-2	TRBD2	CASSPPSGGATGELFF	TGTGCCAGCAGCCCCCCTAGCGGGGGGGCGACCGGGGAGCTGTTTTTT
.	TRBV29-1	TRBJ1-2	.	CSAEYGATGYGYTF	TGCAGCGCCGAGTACGGGGCGACAGGCTATGGCTACACCTTC
.	TRBV7-2	TRBJ2-5	.	CASRPGRLETQYF	TGTGCCAGCAGACCAGGGCGGCTGGAGACCCAGTACTTC
few	TRBV6-6	TRBJ1-1	.	CASSYAKETEAFF	TGTGCCAGCAGTTATGCCAAAGAGACTGAAGCTTTCTTT
.	TRBV5-1	TRBJ1-5	.	CASSLAGEKQPQHF	TGCGCCAGCAGCTTGGCAGGGGAGAAGCAGCCCCAGCATTTT
.	TRBV4-1	TRBJ2-7	.	CASSQVGKAYEQYF	TGCGCCAGCAGCCAAGTGGGCAAGGCCTACGAGCAGTACTTC